The 8 T cell receptor beta chains below were found in one sample sequenced in a study of blood T cell repertoires in COVID-19. The assay was immunoSEQ multiplex PCR, and TCRdb's table has in-frame clones only and misses some. The sample holds 150,000 to 200,000 clones, 75% to 85% seen once. Sequencing input: peripheral blood. The receptor source for this set is a human donor in a cohort sampled during active COVID-19.

The CDR3 DNA is TGTGCCAGCAGCGTAGAAAGGGGTCGCTTAGGGCACGGGGAGCTGTTTTTT. It translates to CASSVERGRLGHGELFF. This sequence joins TRBV9 and TRBJ2-2; a weak D match, TRBD1 (5 bases). Trimming took 0 bases from V and 7 from J, leaving 19 bases between them. CDR1 is SGDLS and CDR2 is YYNGEE in the germline V gene. The CDR3 is 17 amino acids.

This sequence joins TRBV7-8 and TRBJ2-5; a weak D match, TRBD1 (6 bases). CDR1 and CDR2 from the germline V gene are SGHVS and FQNEAQ. The CDR3 is 15 residues long. The germline V and J ends were trimmed by 1 base and 1 base, with 10 bases remaining between them. The DNA of the CDR3 is TGTGCCAGCAGCTTAGGAATAGGGGGCCAAGAGACCCAGTACTTC. Translation: CASSLGIGGQETQYF.

The chain employs TRBV10-3 and TRBJ1-1, with D unclear. The germline CDR1 and CDR2 sequences are ENHRY and SYGVKD. V lost 7 bases and J lost 1, with 13 bases in between. This CDR3 has 14 amino acids. CDR3 DNA sequence: TGTGCCATCACGTCCGACCGCGGGAACACTGAAGCTTTCTTT. Residues: CAITSDRGNTEAFF.

The chain has TRBV14 and TRBJ1-4; D is unresolved. The CDR3 length is 15 residues. From germline, CDR1 is SGHDN and CDR2 FVKESK. The V end was cut by 3 bases, the J end by 8 bases, with 16 bases between. The CDR3 sequence: CASSQARRVGEKLFF. The CDR3 region has the DNA TGTGCCAGCAGCCAGGCGAGGAGGGTTGGCGAAAAACTGTTTTTT. Supplemented by reference TRBV14 and TRBJ1-4, the full variable domain reads EAGVTQFPSHSVIEKGQTVTLRCDPISGHDNLYWYRRVMGKEIKFLLHFVKESKQDESGMPNNRFLAERTGGTYSTLKVQPAELEDSGVYFCASSQARRVGEKLFFGSGTQLSVL.

The V and J genes are TRBV9 and TRBJ2-3; no firm D call. The V and J ends lost 0 bases and 0 bases respectively, with 5 bases between them. This CDR3 has 14 residues. Germline V gene data show CDR1 as SGDLS and CDR2 as YYNGEE. Here the CDR3 reads CASSVDTSTDTQYF. In DNA, the CDR3 is TGTGCCAGCAGCGTAGACACGAGCACAGATACGCAGTATTTT.

V and J are TRBV6-6 and TRBJ2-1, with D tentatively TRBD2 (6 bases). This CDR3 has 15 residues. The ends were cut back, 1 base at V and 2 bases at J, with 9 bases in the middle. The germline V gene encodes CDR1 MNHNY and CDR2 SVGAGI (reference sequence). The CDR3 protein is CASSYYGGAYNEQFF. The CDR3 coding sequence is TGTGCCAGCAGTTACTACGGCGGGGCCTACAATGAGCAGTTCTTC.

This chain connects TRBV5-6 to TRBJ2-3, with TRBD2 identical over 11 bases. The CDR3 has 18 amino acids. Germline lookup yields CDR1 SGHDT and CDR2 YYEEEE. V shed 4 bases, J shed 2 bases, and the junction held 12 bases outside the gene matches. CDR3: CASSALLTSGRTTDTQYF. CDR3 nucleotides: TGTGCCAGCAGCGCCCTGCTCACTAGCGGGAGAACCACAGATACGCAGTATTTT.

The chain recombines TRBV19 with TRBJ1-3; perhaps TRBD1 as D (6 bases). This CDR3 region has 19 residues. V lost 3 bases, J lost 0 bases, and 21 bases lay in between. Germline values: CDR1 LNHDA, CDR2 SQIVND (reference sequence). This chain's CDR3 is CASSIFTSDRPFSGNTIYF. DNA for the CDR3: TGTGCCAGTAGTATCTTTACTTCCGACAGGCCATTCTCTGGAAACACCATATATTTT.